The 26 T cell receptor beta chains below were found in one sample sequenced in a study of T-cell memory formation after mild COVID-19. From the 5' RACE reads, TCRdb called clonotypes with MiXCR, one entry per CDR3 protein. This table holds 550,000 to 600,000 distinct CDR3 sequences, 20% to 25% found once. The specimen was PBMCs or a T cell subset sorted from them (not recorded which). The receptors here all came from an adult woman who had mild COVID-19 (a few samples of this study predate the infection). Cell type and time point are not known.

The V and J genes are TRBV24-1 and TRBJ2-7; 10 bases map to TRBD1. CDR3 length equals 14 residues. After removal of 3 bases from V and 7 bases from J, the junction contained 5 bases not matched to a gene. Per germline, CDR1 KGHDR and CDR2 SFDVKD. The CDR3 reads CATSDPGTGVEQYF. CDR3 bases: TGTGCCACCAGTGATCCCGGGACAGGGGTAGAGCAGTACTTC.

The chain is built from TRBV6-5 and TRBJ1-2; 9 bases line up with TRBD1. This CDR3 contains 15 residues. Unmatched junction bases numbered 7, after V lost 8 bases and J lost 0 bases. Germline values: CDR1 MNHEY, CDR2 SVGAGI. The CDR3 spells CASRTGAAANYGYTF. The CDR3 DNA is TGTGCCAGCCGGACAGGGGCCGCAGCTAACTATGGCTACACCTTC.

This clonotype was seen more than once but under ten times. The V call is TRBV7-8, the J call TRBJ1-1; 7 bases are a match to TRBD1. This CDR3 comprises 12 residues. The V and J ends lost 4 bases and 7 bases, in that order; junction bases with no gene match: 3. Germline-derived CDR1 and CDR2 are SGHVS and FQNEAQ. The CDR3 region has the DNA TGTGCCAGCAGCTGGGGGGACAGTGAAGCTTTCTTT. It translates to CASSWGDSEAFF.

This clonotype was detected a few times. The chain employs TRBV20-1 and TRBJ1-4; D might be TRBD1 (6 bases). Germline-derived CDR1 and CDR2 are DFQATT and SNEGSKA (reference sequence). The CDR3 has 12 amino acids. CDR3 sequence reads: CGWTENNEKLFF. As DNA, the CDR3 is TGCGGATGGACAGAGAATAATGAAAAACTGTTTTTT.

The CDR3 sequence: CASSQEGFYGQETQYF. CDR3 bases: TGCGCCAGCAGCCAAGAGGGGTTTTATGGGCAAGAGACCCAGTACTTC. J is TRBJ2-5 and V is TRBV4-1, with D hard to call. This CDR3 is built from 16 residues. Germline lookup yields CDR1 MGHRA and CDR2 YSYEKL. Trimming left V 0 bases short and J 2 bases short, with 13 bases between.

The rearrangement links TRBV6-5 to TRBJ2-2; 8 bases map to TRBD1. The V gene's germline CDR1 is MNHEY and CDR2 SVGAGI. The trim removed 6 bases at V and 4 bases at J, leaving 7 bases unmatched. This CDR3 is built from 15 residues. The CDR3 sequence is CASSYAGQATGELFF. The DNA for the CDR3 is TGTGCCAGCAGCTACGCGGGACAGGCCACCGGGGAGCTGTTTTTT.

This rearrangement joins TRBV6-1 to TRBJ2-6, with 9 bases matching TRBD1. Trimming at V came to 10 bases and at J to 0 bases, leaving 10 bases not matched to a gene. From germline, CDR1 is MNHNS and CDR2 SASEGT. The CDR3 loop spans 17 amino acids. The DNA for the CDR3 is TGTGCCACCGAAACAGGGGGCTTGACCTCTGGGGCCAACGTCCTGACTTTC. This gives the protein CATETGGLTSGANVLTF.

This clonotype has a handful of counts. The chain recombines TRBV5-1 with TRBJ2-1; 11 bases fit TRBD2. Looked up from germline, CDR1 is SGHRS and CDR2 is YFSETQ. The J segment lost 3 bases and the V segment lost 0 bases, leaving 2 bases of the junction unmatched. The CDR3 runs 16 residues. CDR3 in amino acids: CASSLVTSGDYNEQFF. Here the CDR3 DNA reads TGCGCCAGCAGCTTGGTGACTAGCGGGGACTACAATGAGCAGTTCTTC. The full variable domain, with the rest looked up from reference TRBV5-1 and TRBJ2-1, is KAGVTQTPRYLIKTRGQQVTLSCSPISGHRSVSWYQQTPGQGLQFLFEYFSETQRNKGNFPGRFSGRQFSNSRSEMNVSTLELGDSALYLCASSLVTSGDYNEQFFGPGTRLTVL.

The chain carries TRBV6-5 and TRBJ1-1; 10 bases are shared with TRBD1. Per germline, CDR1 MNHEY and CDR2 SVGAGI. There are 15 residues in the CDR3. The V and J ends lost 6 bases and 5 bases, in that order; junction bases with no gene match: 9. The CDR3 nucleotides are TGTGCCAGCAGACGTACCGGGACAGGGGCTACTGAAGCTTTCTTT. Its protein is CASRRTGTGATEAFF.

This clonotype occurred a few times. V usage is TRBV6-6 and J usage is TRBJ1-1; D remains ambiguous. This CDR3 is 13 amino acids long. CDR1 and CDR2 (germline): MNHNY, SVGAGI (reference sequence). The V end was cut by 7 bases, the J end by 4 bases, with 13 bases between. The DNA for the CDR3 is TGTGCCAGCAATCCAGCCCTATCCACTGAAGCTTTCTTT. Translating gives CASNPALSTEAFF.

The chain is built from TRBV20-1 and TRBJ2-3; TRBD2 matches 9 bases. This CDR3 comprises 16 residues. V lost 1 base and J lost 0; bases outside the gene matches: 5. The germline gives CDR1 DFQATT, CDR2 SNEGSKA (reference sequence). The CDR3 reads CSARASGATSTDTQYF. Written as DNA, the CDR3 is TGCAGTGCTAGAGCTAGCGGGGCTACTAGCACAGATACGCAGTATTTT.

The chain carries TRBV5-1 and TRBJ2-7; 9 bases are shared with TRBD1. The CDR3 loop spans 15 amino acids. Germline CDR1 and CDR2: SGHRS and YFSETQ. With V trimmed by 3 bases and J by 3 bases, 7 bases remained unmatched. CDR3 nucleotide sequence: TGCGCCAGCAGCTACGGGACAGGGTCAGGCTACGAGCAGTACTTC. This codes for CASSYGTGSGYEQYF. Looking up the rest from reference TRBV5-1 and TRBJ2-7 gives the full variable domain: KAGVTQTPRYLIKTRGQQVTLSCSPISGHRSVSWYQQTPGQGLQFLFEYFSETQRNKGNFPGRFSGRQFSNSRSEMNVSTLELGDSALYLCASSYGTGSGYEQYFGPGTRLTVT.

J is TRBJ1-2 and V is TRBV7-2; TRBD1 matches at 8 bases. Germline V gene data show CDR1 as SGHTA and CDR2 as FQGNSA. After removal of 6 bases from V and 4 bases from J, the junction contained 4 bases not matched to a gene. CDR3 length: 13 residues. CDR3 sequence (DNA): TGTGCCAGCAGTTCAGGGGGCTTCTATGGCTACACCTTC. Translating gives CASSSGGFYGYTF.

This clonotype was found a few times. The rearrangement uses TRBV5-1 and TRBJ1-2; D unresolved. Germline lookup yields CDR1 SGHRS and CDR2 YFSETQ. V lost 5 bases and J lost 6, with 20 bases in between. The CDR3 has 15 residues. The CDR3 DNA reads as TGCGCCAGCAGTGATATGGAGAGGGTCCCGGATGGCTACACCTTC. Translated: CASSDMERVPDGYTF.

This clonotype came up many times. The chain has TRBV6-6 and TRBJ2-7; TRBD1 matches 7 bases. The length of the CDR3 is 15 residues. The V and J ends lost 2 bases and 5 bases, in that order; junction bases with no gene match: 9. The germline CDR1 and CDR2 sequences are MNHNY and SVGAGI (reference sequence). Here the CDR3 reads CASSYLTGQFHEQYF. CDR3 DNA: TGTGCCAGCAGTTACCTGACAGGGCAGTTCCACGAGCAGTACTTC.

This clonotype came up a few times. This chain joins TRBV6-2 or TRBV6-3 and TRBJ2-1, with TRBD2 matching over 9 bases. V was pared by 10 bases and J by 3 bases, with 10 bases of the junction left unmatched. The CDR3 spans 15 residues. Germline-derived CDR1 and CDR2 are MNHEY and SVGEGT. CDR3 region: CATSPSGRYYNEQFF. The CDR3 nucleotides read TGTGCCACCAGCCCCAGCGGGAGGTACTACAATGAGCAGTTCTTC.

This chain links TRBV11-3 with TRBJ2-1; D remains ambiguous. V was shortened by 5 bases and J by 0 bases, with 8 bases between the two germline ends. The CDR3 extends over 14 amino acids. CDR1 is SGHNT, CDR2 YENEEA, per germline. The CDR3 sequence: CASSQDSSYNEQFF. The DNA of the CDR3 is TGTGCCAGCAGCCAAGATAGCTCCTACAATGAGCAGTTCTTC. Based on the CDR3 plus reference TRBV11-3 and TRBJ2-1, the full variable domain is EAGVVQSPRYKIIEKKQPVAFWCNPISGHNTLYWYLQNLGQGPELLIRYENEEAVDDSQLPKDRFSAERLKGVDSTLKIQPAELGDSAVYLCASSQDSSYNEQFFGPGTRLTVL.

The chain's CDR3 is CASSSPLAGGRDEQFF. CDR3 nucleotides: TGTGCCAGCAGCTCCCCTCTAGCGGGAGGGCGAGATGAGCAGTTCTTC. The chain recombines TRBV11-2 with TRBJ2-1, with TRBD2 matching over 12 bases. CDR1 and CDR2 from the germline V gene are SGHAT and FQNNGV. The V gene end was trimmed by 4 bases and the J gene end by 8 bases; junction bases not matched to a gene: 9. The CDR3 loop spans 16 amino acids.

V usage is TRBV29-1 and J usage is TRBJ1-2; possible D gene TRBD1, 5 bases. Germline V gene sequence: CDR1 SQVTM, CDR2 ANQGSEA. The CDR3 totals 12 residues. Trimming stripped 6 bases from V and 8 bases from J, with 16 bases between. The CDR3 loop reads CSVVQGDKGYTF. The CDR3 DNA sequence: TGCAGCGTAGTTCAGGGAGACAAAGGCTACACCTTC.

The chain couples TRBV11-3 to TRBJ2-2, with unresolved D. The CDR3 totals 14 residues. V lost 3 bases and J lost 6, with 11 bases in between. Looked up from germline, CDR1 is SGHNT and CDR2 is YENEEA. The CDR3 region has the DNA TGTGCCAGCAGCTTCCAAAGCCTCGCCGGGGAGCTGTTTTTT. It specifies CASSFQSLAGELFF.

The CDR3 nucleotides read TGTGCCAGCAGCTTAGAACCAACAGATGAGCAGTTCTTC. It encodes CASSLEPTDEQFF. This chain joins TRBV7-8 and TRBJ2-1, with D uncertain. Per the germline V gene, CDR1 is SGHVS and CDR2 is FQNEAQ. This CDR3 is 13 amino acids long. V was trimmed by 1 base and J by 8 bases, leaving 9 bases between them.

This sequence joins TRBV7-9 and TRBJ2-1; 16 bases are a match to TRBD2. Germline V CDR1 and CDR2: SEHNR, FQNEAQ (reference sequence). CDR3 size: 18 residues. V was pared by 4 bases and J by 3 bases, with 6 bases of the junction left unmatched. The CDR3 DNA is TGTGCCAGCAGCTCCGGGACTAGCGGGAGGGCCTTCTACAATGAGCAGTTCTTC. This translates into CASSSGTSGRAFYNEQFF.

This chain joins TRBV6-6 and TRBJ1-5; D is unclear. This CDR3 has 14 residues. From germline, CDR1 is MNHNY and CDR2 SVGAGI (reference sequence). Trimming took off 3 bases at V and 1 base at J, with 7 bases between the two ends. CDR3 protein: CASSYLDSNQPQHF. The CDR3 DNA follows: TGTGCCAGCAGTTATCTGGACAGCAATCAGCCCCAGCATTTT.

The chain links TRBV3-1 to TRBJ2-7; TRBD1 agrees at 8 bases. The germline V gene encodes CDR1 LGHDT and CDR2 YNNKEL (reference sequence). The V segment lost 1 base and the J segment 5 bases; nucleotides outside the gene matches: 1. The CDR3 is made up of 13 amino acids. CDR3 sequence (DNA): TGTGCCAGCAGCCAAGGGACAGGGAACGAGCAGTACTTC. It yields the protein CASSQGTGNEQYF.

The chain carries TRBV4-2 and TRBJ2-7; D remains ambiguous. V lost 4 bases and J 7 bases, leaving 8 bases between the germline ends. The germline V gene has CDR1 LGHNA and CDR2 YNFKEQ. The CDR3 has 11 residues. CDR3 sequence: CASSLMGEQYF. Written as DNA, the CDR3 is TGTGCCAGCAGCCTCATGGGGGAGCAGTACTTC.

This clonotype was seen only a few times. V and J are TRBV20-1 and TRBJ2-7; the match to TRBD2 covers 7 bases. CDR3 length equals 15 residues. The V gene end was trimmed by 4 bases and the J gene end by 6 bases; junction bases not matched to a gene: 15. The germline V gene encodes CDR1 DFQATT and CDR2 SNEGSKA (reference sequence). The CDR3: CSATRAGPPRAEQYF. CDR3 bases: TGCAGTGCTACCCGAGCGGGGCCCCCAAGGGCCGAGCAGTACTTC.